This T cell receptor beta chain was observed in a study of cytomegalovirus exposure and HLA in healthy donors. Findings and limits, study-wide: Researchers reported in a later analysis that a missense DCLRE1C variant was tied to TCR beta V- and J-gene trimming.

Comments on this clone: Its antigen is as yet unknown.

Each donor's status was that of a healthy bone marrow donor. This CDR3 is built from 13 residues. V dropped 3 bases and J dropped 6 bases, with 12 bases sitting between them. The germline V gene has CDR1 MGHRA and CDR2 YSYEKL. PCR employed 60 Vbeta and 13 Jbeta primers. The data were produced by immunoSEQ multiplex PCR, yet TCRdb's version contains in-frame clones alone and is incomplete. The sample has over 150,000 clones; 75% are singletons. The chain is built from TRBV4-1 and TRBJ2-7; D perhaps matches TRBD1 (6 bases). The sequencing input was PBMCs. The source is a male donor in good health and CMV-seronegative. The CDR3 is CASSQSTGFEQYF. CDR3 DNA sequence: TGCGCCAGCAGCCAGAGCACAGGGTTCGAGCAGTACTTC.